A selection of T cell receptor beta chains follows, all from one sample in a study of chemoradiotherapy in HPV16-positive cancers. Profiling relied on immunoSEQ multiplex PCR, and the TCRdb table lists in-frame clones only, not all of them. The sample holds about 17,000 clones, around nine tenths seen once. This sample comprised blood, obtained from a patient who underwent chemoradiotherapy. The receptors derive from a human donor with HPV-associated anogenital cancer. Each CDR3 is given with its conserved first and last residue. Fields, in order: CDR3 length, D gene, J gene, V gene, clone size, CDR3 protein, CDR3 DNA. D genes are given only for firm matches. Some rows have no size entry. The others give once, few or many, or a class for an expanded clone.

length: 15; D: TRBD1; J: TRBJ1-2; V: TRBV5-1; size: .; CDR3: CASSLAGTGLDGYTF; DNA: TGCGCCAGCAGCTTGGCCGGGACAGGGTTGGATGGCTACACCTTC
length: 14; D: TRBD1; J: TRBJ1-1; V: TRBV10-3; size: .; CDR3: CAISLDRQGTEAFF; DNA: TGTGCCATCAGTCTGGACAGACAGGGCACTGAAGCTTTCTTT
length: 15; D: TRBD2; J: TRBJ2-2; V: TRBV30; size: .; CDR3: CAWSVLAGDTGELFF; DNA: TGTGCCTGGAGTGTACTAGCGGGAGACACCGGGGAGCTGTTTTTT
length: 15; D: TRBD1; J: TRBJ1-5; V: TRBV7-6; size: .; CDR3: CASSLNQGVGQPQHF; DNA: TGTGCCAGCAGCTTGAATCAGGGGGTCGGGCAGCCCCAGCATTTT
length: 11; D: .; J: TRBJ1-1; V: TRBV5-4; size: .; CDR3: CASSSQGRAFF; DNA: TGTGCCAGCAGCTCCCAGGGGAGAGCTTTCTTT
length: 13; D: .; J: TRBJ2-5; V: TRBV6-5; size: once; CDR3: CASSFGFWETQYF; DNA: TGTGCCAGCAGTTTTGGGTTCTGGGAGACCCAGTACTTC
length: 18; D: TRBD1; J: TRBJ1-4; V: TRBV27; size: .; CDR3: CASRQNRGISATNEKLFF; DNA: TGTGCCAGCAGACAGAACAGGGGAATTTCGGCAACTAATGAAAAACTGTTTTTT
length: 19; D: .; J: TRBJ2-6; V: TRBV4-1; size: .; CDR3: CASSQLGLQDHPGANVLTF; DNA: TGCGCCAGCAGCCAGCTAGGGCTACAGGACCACCCTGGGGCCAACGTCCTGACTTTC
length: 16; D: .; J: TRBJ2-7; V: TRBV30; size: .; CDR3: CAWSTPTGLHSYEQYF; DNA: TGTGCCTGGAGTACACCCACGGGACTGCATTCCTACGAGCAGTACTTC
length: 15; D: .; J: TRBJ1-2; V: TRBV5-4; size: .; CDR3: CASSSRRDISYGYTF; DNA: TGTGCCAGCAGCTCACGCCGGGACATATCCTATGGCTACACCTTC
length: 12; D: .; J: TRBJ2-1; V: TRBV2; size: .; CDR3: CASSVEGNEQFF; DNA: TGTGCCAGCAGTGTGGAGGGAAATGAGCAGTTCTTC
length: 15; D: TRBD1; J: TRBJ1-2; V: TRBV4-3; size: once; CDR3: CASSKQVTGEYGYTF; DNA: TGCGCCAGCAGCAAGCAAGTTACAGGGGAGTATGGCTACACCTTC
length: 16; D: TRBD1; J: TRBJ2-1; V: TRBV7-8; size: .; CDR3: CASSTRTGVTNNEQFF; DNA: TGTGCCAGCAGCACCCGGACAGGGGTCACCAACAATGAGCAGTTCTTC
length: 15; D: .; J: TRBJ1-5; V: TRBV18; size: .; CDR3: CASSPNYNKDQPQHF; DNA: TGTGCCAGCTCACCAAATTACAATAAAGATCAGCCCCAGCATTTT
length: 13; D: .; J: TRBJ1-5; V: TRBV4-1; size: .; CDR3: CASSPGGVQPQHF; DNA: TGCGCCAGCAGTCCCGGGGGGGTTCAGCCCCAGCATTTT
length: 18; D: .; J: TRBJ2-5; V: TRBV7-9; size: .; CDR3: CASSLWGAPRGEGETQYF; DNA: TGTGCCAGCAGCTTATGGGGGGCCCCGCGTGGGGAAGGGGAGACCCAGTACTTC
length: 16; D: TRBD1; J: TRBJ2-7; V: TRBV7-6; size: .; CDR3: CASSLTGGMSSYEQYF; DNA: TGTGCCAGCAGCTTGACAGGGGGCATGAGCTCCTACGAGCAGTACTTC
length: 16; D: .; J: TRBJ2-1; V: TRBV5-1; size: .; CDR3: CASSLSPLAEYNEQFF; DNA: TGCGCCAGCAGCTTATCCCCGCTAGCAGAGTACAATGAGCAGTTCTTC
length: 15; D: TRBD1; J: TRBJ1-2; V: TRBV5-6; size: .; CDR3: CASSFGDRVIYGYTF; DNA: TGTGCCAGCAGCTTCGGGGACAGGGTAATCTATGGCTACACCTTC
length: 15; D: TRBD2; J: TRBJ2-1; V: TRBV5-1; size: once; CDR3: CASSLDRTRTNEQFF; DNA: TGCGCCAGCAGCTTGGACCGGACTAGGACCAATGAGCAGTTCTTC
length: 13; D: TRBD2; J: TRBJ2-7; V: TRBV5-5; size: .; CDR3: CASSRGLAYEQYF; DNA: TGTGCCAGCAGCCGGGGACTAGCCTACGAGCAGTACTTC
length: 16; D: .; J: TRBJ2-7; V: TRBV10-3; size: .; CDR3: CAISTPGTKGGYEQYF; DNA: TGTGCCATCAGTACCCCCGGGACAAAAGGGGGGTACGAGCAGTACTTC
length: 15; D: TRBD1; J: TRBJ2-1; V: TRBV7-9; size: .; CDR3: CASSLVSGGRDEQFF; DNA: TGTGCCAGCAGCTTAGTGTCAGGGGGACGGGATGAGCAGTTCTTC
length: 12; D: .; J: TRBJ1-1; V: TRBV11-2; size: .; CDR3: CASSLSYTEAFF; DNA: TGTGCCAGCAGCTTAAGCTACACTGAAGCTTTCTTT
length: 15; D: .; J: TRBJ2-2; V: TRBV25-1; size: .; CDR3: CASSPLGGGPGELFF; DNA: TGTGCCAGCAGTCCCCTTGGTGGGGGTCCCGGGGAGCTGTTTTTT
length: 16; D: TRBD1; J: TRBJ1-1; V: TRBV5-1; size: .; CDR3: CASRDRTGGPNTEAFF; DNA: TGCGCCAGCAGAGATAGGACAGGGGGTCCCAACACTGAAGCTTTCTTT
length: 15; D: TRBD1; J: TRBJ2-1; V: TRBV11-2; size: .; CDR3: CASSLTRGPVNEQFF; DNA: TGTGCCAGCAGCTTAACCAGGGGGCCGGTCAATGAGCAGTTCTTC
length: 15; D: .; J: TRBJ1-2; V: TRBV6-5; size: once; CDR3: CASSSTAGAVYGYTF; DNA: TGTGCCAGCAGCTCAACCGCAGGGGCTGTCTATGGCTACACCTTC
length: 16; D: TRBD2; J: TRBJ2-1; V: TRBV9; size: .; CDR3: CASSVAGGATYNEQFF; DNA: TGTGCCAGCAGCGTAGCCGGGGGGGCGACCTACAATGAGCAGTTCTTC
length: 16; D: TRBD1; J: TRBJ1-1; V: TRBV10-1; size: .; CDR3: CASSEIPGTGNTEAFF; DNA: TGCGCCAGCAGTGAGATACCCGGGACAGGGAACACTGAAGCTTTCTTT
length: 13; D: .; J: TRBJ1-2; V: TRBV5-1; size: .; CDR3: CASSLNGLDGYTF; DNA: TGCGCCAGCAGCTTGAACGGCCTCGATGGCTACACCTTC
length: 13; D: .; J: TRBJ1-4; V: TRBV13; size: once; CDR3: CASSSGTNEKLFF; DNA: TGTGCCAGCAGCTCCGGGACAAATGAAAAACTGTTTTTT
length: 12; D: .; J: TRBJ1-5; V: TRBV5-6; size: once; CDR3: CASSLGDQPQHF; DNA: TGTGCCAGCAGCTTAGGGGATCAGCCCCAGCATTTT
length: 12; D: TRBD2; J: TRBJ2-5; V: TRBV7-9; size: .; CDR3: CATTSGGLAQYF; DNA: TGTGCCACCACTAGCGGGGGGCTGGCCCAGTACTTC
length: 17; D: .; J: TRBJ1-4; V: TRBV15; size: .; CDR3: CATSRGPAGGDEEKLFF; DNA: TGTGCCACCAGCAGGGGTCCCGCGGGGGGCGATGAGGAAAAACTGTTTTTT
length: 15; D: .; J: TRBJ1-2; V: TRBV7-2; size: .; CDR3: CASSLAETEMWGYTF; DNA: TGTGCCAGCAGCTTAGCGGAGACGGAGATGTGGGGCTACACCTTC
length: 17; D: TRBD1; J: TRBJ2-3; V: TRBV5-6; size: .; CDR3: CAHLGGQGLDGTDTQYF; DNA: TGTGCCCACCTAGGGGGACAGGGACTCGACGGTACAGATACGCAGTATTTT
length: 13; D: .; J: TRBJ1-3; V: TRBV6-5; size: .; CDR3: CASSYDDGNTIYF; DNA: TGTGCCAGCAGTTACGACGATGGAAACACCATATATTTT
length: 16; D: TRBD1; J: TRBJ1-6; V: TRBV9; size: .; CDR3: CASSAAFGQGGSPLHF; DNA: TGTGCCAGCAGCGCAGCATTCGGACAGGGTGGTTCACCCCTCCACTTT
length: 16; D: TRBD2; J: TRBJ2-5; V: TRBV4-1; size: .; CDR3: CASSPGSGGAWETQYF; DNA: TGCGCCAGCAGCCCCGGCAGCGGGGGGGCCTGGGAGACCCAGTACTTC
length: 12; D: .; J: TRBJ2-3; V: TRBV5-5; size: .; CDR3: CASSAGLGTQYF; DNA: TGTGCCAGCAGCGCCGGCTTGGGTACGCAGTATTTT
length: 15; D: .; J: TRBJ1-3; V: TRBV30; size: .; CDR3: CAWSPGTTSGNTIYF; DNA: TGTGCCTGGAGTCCAGGGACGACCTCTGGAAACACCATATATTTT
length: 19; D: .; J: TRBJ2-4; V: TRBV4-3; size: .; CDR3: CASSHTSGRGVGAKNIQYF; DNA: TGCGCCAGCAGCCATACGAGCGGCAGGGGGGTTGGGGCCAAAAACATTCAGTACTTC
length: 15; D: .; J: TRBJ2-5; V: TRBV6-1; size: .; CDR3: CASSPPTGTQETQYF; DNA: TGTGCCAGCTCCCCCCCCACAGGGACCCAAGAGACCCAGTACTTC
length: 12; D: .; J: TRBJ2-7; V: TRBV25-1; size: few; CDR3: CASSVGPSEQYF; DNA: TGTGCCAGCAGTGTGGGTCCCTCCGAGCAGTACTTC
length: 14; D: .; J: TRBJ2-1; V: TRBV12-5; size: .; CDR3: CASGLEGGYNEQFF; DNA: TGTGCTAGTGGTTTGGAAGGGGGCTACAATGAGCAGTTCTTC
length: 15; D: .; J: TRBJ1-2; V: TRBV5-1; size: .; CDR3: CASSPRGRDYDGYTF; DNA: TGCGCCAGCAGCCCCCGGGGGAGAGACTATGATGGCTACACCTTC
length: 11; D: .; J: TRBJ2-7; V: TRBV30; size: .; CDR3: CAWSPSYEQYF; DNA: TGTGCCTGGAGTCCTTCCTACGAGCAGTACTTC
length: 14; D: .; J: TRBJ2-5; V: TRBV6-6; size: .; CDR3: CASSYDTGRETQYF; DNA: TGTGCCAGCAGTTACGATACAGGACGGGAGACCCAGTACTTC
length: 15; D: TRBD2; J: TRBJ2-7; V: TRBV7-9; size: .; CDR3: CASSQTSDLSYEQYF; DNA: TGTGCCAGCAGCCAGACTAGCGACCTCTCCTACGAGCAGTACTTC
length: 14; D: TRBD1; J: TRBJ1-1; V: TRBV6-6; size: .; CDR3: CASSYFGTDAEAFF; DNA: TGTGCCAGCAGTTACTTCGGGACAGATGCTGAAGCTTTCTTT
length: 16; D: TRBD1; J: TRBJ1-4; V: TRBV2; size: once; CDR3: CASRDRGRDTNEKLFF; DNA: TGTGCCAGCAGGGACAGGGGGCGCGATACTAATGAAAAACTGTTTTTT